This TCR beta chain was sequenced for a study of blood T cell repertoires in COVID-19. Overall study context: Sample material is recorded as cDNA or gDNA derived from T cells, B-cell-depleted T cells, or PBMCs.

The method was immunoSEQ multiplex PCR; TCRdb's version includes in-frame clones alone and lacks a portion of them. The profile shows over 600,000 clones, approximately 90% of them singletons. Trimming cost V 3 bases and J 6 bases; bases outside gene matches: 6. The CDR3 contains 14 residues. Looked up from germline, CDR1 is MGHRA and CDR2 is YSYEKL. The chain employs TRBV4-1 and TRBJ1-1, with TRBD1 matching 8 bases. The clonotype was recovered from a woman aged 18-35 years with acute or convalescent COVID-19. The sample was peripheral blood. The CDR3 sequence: CASSHGQGGAEAFF. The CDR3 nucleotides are TGCGCCAGCAGCCACGGACAGGGAGGCGCTGAAGCTTTCTTT.